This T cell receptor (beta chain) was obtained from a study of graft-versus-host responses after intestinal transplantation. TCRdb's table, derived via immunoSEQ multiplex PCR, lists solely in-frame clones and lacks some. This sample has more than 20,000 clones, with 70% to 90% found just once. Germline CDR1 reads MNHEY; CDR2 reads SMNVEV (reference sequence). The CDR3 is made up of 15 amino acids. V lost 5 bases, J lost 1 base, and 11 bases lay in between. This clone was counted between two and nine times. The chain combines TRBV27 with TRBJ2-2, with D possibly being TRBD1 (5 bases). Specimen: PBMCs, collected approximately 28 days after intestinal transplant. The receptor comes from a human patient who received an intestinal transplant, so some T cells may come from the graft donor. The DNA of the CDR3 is TGTGCCAGCAGTCTAATTGGACAGAACACCGGGGAGCTGTTTTTT. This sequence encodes CASSLIGQNTGELFF.